These 5 T cell receptor beta chains share one sample of origin, sequenced in a study of vaccination and CD4 T cells after COVID-19. Indicated treatment: approximately 10-day PBMC culture with coronavirus spike peptide pools or control peptides (ViraFEST assay). The antigens these receptors bind are not known. The Oncomine TCR Beta short-read assay generated sequence data from the DNA of cultured CD4+ T cells. Via MiXCR, TCRdb re-called the PCR reads, giving one row per CDR3 protein. The sample gives around 19,000 distinct CDR3 sequences, over 35% of which show up once; around a sixth is in the top ten. Sample: CD4+ T cells from blood, cultured in vitro, taken before SARS-CoV-2 vaccination. Source of these receptors: a human donor who received a COVID-19 vaccine.

The rearrangement links TRBV23-1 to TRBJ2-1, with 7 positions matching TRBD2. TRBV23-1 is identified as an open reading frame with a role that is uncertain. The length of the CDR3 is 15 residues. J gave up 8 bases and V 0 bases, and 7 bases lay outside the gene matches. As DNA, the CDR3 is TGCGCCAGCAGTCAATCGCGGGGAGGGGAAGATGAGCAGTTCTTC. This sequence encodes CASSQSRGGEDEQFF.

The chain recombines TRBV6-1 with TRBJ2-7, with TRBD2 matching 10 bases. The CDR3 spans 16 residues. The germline CDR1 and CDR2 sequences are MNHNS and SASEGT. V lost 0 bases to trimming and J lost 4 bases; unmatched junction nucleotides: 6. The CDR3 DNA reads as TGTGCCAGCAGTGAAGCGCTGGGGGGACTAGCGTACGAGCAGTACTTC. Residues: CASSEALGGLAYEQYF.

This clonotype was detected only a few times. CDR3: CATSASGTGSYNEQFF. The CDR3, as DNA: TGTGCCACCAGTGCCTCCGGGACAGGTTCCTACAATGAGCAGTTCTTC. The rearrangement links TRBV24-1 to TRBJ2-1, with 8 bases fitting TRBD1. This CDR3 comprises 16 residues. V lost 5 bases to trimming and J lost 1 base; unmatched junction nucleotides: 6. The germline V gene has CDR1 KGHDR and CDR2 SFDVKD.

In this sample, this clonotype turned up a few times. CDR3 nucleotides: TGTGCCATCAGTGAGTATATTGGACTAGCGGGGAATGAGCAGTTCTTC. It codes for CAISEYIGLAGNEQFF. The chain is built from TRBV10-3 and TRBJ2-1; 12 bases align to TRBD2. The germline V gene encodes CDR1 ENHRY and CDR2 SYGVKD. The CDR3 consists of 16 residues. V lost 1 base to trimming and J lost 7 bases; unmatched junction nucleotides: 5.

J is TRBJ1-1 and V is TRBV6-5; the D gene is possibly TRBD1 (5 bases). V lost 2 bases and J 4 bases, leaving 8 bases between the germline ends. The CDR3 sequence is 13 residues long. CDR1 and CDR2 from the germline V gene are MNHEY and SVGAGI. The chain's CDR3 is CASSYVGGTEAFF. The DNA of the CDR3 is TGTGCCAGCAGTTACGTCGGGGGCACTGAAGCTTTCTTT.